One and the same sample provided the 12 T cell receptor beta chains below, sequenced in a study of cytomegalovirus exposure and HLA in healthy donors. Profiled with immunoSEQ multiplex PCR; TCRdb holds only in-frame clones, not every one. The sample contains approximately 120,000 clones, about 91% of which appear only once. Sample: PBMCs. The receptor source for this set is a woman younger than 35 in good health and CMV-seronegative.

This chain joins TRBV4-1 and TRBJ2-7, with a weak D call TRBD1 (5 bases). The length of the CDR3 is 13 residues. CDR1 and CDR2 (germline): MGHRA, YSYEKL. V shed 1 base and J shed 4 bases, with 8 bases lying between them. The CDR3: CASSQGGTYEQYF. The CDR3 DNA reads TGCGCCAGCAGCCAAGGGGGCACGTACGAGCAGTACTTC.

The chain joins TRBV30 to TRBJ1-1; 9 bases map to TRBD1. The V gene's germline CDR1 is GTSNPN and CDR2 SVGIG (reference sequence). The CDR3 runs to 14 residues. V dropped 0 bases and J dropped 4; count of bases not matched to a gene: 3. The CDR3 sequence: CAWSVQGAVTEAFF. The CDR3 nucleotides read TGTGCCTGGAGTGTACAGGGGGCGGTCACTGAAGCTTTCTTT.

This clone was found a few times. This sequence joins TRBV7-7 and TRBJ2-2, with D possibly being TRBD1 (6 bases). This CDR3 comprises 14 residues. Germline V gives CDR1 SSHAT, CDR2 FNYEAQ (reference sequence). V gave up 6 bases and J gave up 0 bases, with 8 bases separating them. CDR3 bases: TGTGCCAGCAGTGGGACACCGAACACCGGGGAGCTGTTTTTT. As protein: CASSGTPNTGELFF.

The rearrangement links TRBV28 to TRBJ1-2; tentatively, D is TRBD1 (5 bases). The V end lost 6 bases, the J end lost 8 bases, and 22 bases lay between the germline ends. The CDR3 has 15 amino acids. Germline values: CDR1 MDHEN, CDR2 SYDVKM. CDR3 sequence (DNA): TGTGCCAGCAGGGTTCACTACTCTCAGGGTGACGGCTACACCTTC. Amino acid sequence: CASRVHYSQGDGYTF.

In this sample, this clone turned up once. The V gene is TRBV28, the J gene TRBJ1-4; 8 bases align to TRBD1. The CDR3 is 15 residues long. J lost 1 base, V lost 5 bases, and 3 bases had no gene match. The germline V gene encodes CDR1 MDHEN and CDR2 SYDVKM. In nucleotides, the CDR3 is TGTGCCAGCAGTCAGACAGGGGTAACTAATGAAAAACTGTTTTTT. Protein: CASSQTGVTNEKLFF.

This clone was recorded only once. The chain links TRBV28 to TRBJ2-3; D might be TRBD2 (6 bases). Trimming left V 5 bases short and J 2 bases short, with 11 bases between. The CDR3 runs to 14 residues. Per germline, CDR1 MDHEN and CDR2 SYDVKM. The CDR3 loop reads CASSGDWFTDTQYF. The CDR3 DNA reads TGTGCCAGCAGTGGGGACTGGTTCACAGATACGCAGTATTTT.

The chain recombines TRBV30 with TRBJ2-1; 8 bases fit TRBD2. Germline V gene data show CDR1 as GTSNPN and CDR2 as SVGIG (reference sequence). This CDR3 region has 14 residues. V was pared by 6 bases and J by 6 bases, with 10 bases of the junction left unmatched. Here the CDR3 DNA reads TGTGCCTGCGCCGGGGGGGTTAATTTCAATGAGCAGTTCTTC. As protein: CACAGGVNFNEQFF.

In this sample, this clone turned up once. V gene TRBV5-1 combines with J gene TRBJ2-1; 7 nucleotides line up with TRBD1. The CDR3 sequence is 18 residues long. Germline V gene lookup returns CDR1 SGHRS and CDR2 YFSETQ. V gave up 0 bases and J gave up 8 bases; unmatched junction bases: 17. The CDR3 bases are TGCGCCAGCAGCTTGGAGGGGGACAGCGTTGTTTTTTCGGATGAGCAGTTCTTC. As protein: CASSLEGDSVVFSDEQFF.

The CDR3 DNA reads TGTGCCAGCAGGGGGGACAGGGTAGGTACTGAAGCTTTCTTT. It encodes CASRGDRVGTEAFF. The rearrangement links TRBV6-1 to TRBJ1-1, with TRBD1 matching over 9 bases. J gave up 5 bases and V 6 bases, and 7 bases lay outside the gene matches. CDR3 length: 14 amino acids. CDR1 is MNHNS and CDR2 is SASEGT in the germline V gene.

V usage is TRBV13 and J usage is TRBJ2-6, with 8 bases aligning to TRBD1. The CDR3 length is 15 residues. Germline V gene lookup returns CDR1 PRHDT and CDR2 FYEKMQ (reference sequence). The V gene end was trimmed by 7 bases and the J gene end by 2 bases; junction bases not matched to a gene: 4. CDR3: CASTPGGAGANVLTF. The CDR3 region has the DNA TGTGCCAGCACCCCAGGGGGCGCTGGGGCCAACGTCCTGACTTTC.

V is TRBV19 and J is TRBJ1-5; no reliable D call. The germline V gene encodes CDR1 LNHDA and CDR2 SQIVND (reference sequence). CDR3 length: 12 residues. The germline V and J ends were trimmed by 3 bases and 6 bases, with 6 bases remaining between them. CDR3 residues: CASSMSGQPQHF. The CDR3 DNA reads TGTGCCAGTAGTATGTCGGGTCAGCCCCAGCATTTT.

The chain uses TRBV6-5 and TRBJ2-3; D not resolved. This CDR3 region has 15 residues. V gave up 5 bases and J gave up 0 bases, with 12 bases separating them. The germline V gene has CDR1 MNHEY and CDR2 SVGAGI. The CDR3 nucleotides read TGTGCCAGCAGTCCACGGTACGAGAGCACAGATACGCAGTATTTT. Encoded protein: CASSPRYESTDTQYF.